Shown below are 29 T cell receptor beta chains from a single sample sequenced in a study of T cell responses to AZD1222 COVID-19 vaccine. Data came from immunoSEQ multiplex PCR; TCRdb stores just in-frame clones and leaves some out. The sample contains approximately 71,000 clones, about 90% of which appear only once. Here the sequenced sample was peripheral blood, taken on day 0 of AZD1222 vaccination. The receptors originated from an adult in good health.

As DNA, the CDR3 is TGTGCCAGCAGCTTAGCAGACACCGGGGAGCTGTTTTTT. Its protein is CASSLADTGELFF. The rearrangement uses TRBV7-9 and TRBJ2-2; no reliable D call. The V and J ends lost 0 bases and 3 bases respectively, with 2 bases between them. Germline lookup yields CDR1 SEHNR and CDR2 FQNEAQ (reference sequence). The CDR3 runs to 13 residues. Full variable domain (missing parts from reference TRBV7-9 and TRBJ2-2): DTGVSQNPRHKITKRGQNVTFRCDPISEHNRLYWYRQTLGQGPEFLTYFQNEAQLEKSRLLSDRFSAERPKGSFSTLEIQRTEQGDSAMYLCASSLADTGELFFGEGSRLTVL.

The chain carries TRBV18 and TRBJ1-2, with TRBD1 matching 11 bases. Germline CDR1 is KGHSH and CDR2 is LQKENI. The CDR3 contains 14 residues. J lost 4 bases, V lost 4 bases, and 2 bases had no gene match. The DNA of the CDR3 is TGTGCCAGCTCACTAGGACAGGGGGCCTATGGCTACACCTTC. It specifies CASSLGQGAYGYTF.

This chain uses TRBV7-8 with TRBJ2-7; D possibly matches TRBD1 or TRBD2 (5 bases each). CDR1 and CDR2 from the germline V gene are SGHVS and FQNEAQ. The length of the CDR3 is 15 residues. The germline V and J ends were trimmed by 4 bases and 3 bases, with 16 bases remaining between them. The CDR3 DNA follows: TGTGCCAGCAGCTCCCCGAAGTGGGACGGCTACGAGCAGTACTTC. Translated, it gives CASSSPKWDGYEQYF.

The CDR3 region has the DNA TGTGCCATCAGTGAGAACTTGTCCTACGAGCAGTACTTC. Translation: CAISENLSYEQYF. J is TRBJ2-7 and V is TRBV10-3; D not resolved. Germline lookup yields CDR1 ENHRY and CDR2 SYGVKD. This CDR3 has 13 amino acids. Between the trimmed V and J ends, which lost 2 bases and 1 base, there was a span of 6 bases.

This sequence joins TRBV3-1 (or the pseudogene TRBV3-2) and TRBJ2-7, with D uncertain. The V end lost 3 bases, the J end lost 4 bases, and 7 bases lay between the germline ends. This CDR3 is 12 amino acids long. Germline CDR1 and CDR2: LGHDT and YNNKEL (reference sequence). The CDR3 spells CASSHTSYEQYF. The DNA of the CDR3 is TGTGCCAGCAGCCACACAAGTTACGAGCAGTACTTC.

This clone was detected only once. The chain joins TRBV28 to TRBJ1-4, with D unclear. Germline V CDR1 and CDR2: MDHEN, SYDVKM. The CDR3 covers 13 residues. V was trimmed by 8 bases and J by 4 bases, leaving 11 bases between them. The CDR3 bases are TGTGCCAGCGTCGGGGAGGTTAATGAAAAACTGTTTTTT. It is translated as CASVGEVNEKLFF.

This clone has more than one count but fewer than ten. V usage is TRBV7-9 and J usage is TRBJ2-1; D not certain. Per germline, CDR1 SEHNR and CDR2 FQNEAQ (reference sequence). The CDR3 runs to 13 residues. With 7 bases removed from V and 7 bases from J, the gap between germline ends came to 14 bases. CDR3 protein: CASTLSSGNEQFF. CDR3 DNA: TGTGCCAGCACTTTATCATCCGGAAATGAGCAGTTCTTC.

V usage is TRBV7-9 and J usage is TRBJ2-5, with a possible D match to TRBD2 (6 bases). The V and J ends lost 5 bases and 2 bases respectively, with 18 bases between them. CDR1 is SEHNR, CDR2 FQNEAQ, per germline (reference sequence). This CDR3 has 16 residues. Here the CDR3 reads CASSPLGRGLQETQYF. DNA for the CDR3: TGTGCCAGCAGCCCTTTAGGTCGGGGGTTGCAAGAGACCCAGTACTTC. Complete variable domain (other parts from reference TRBV7-9 and TRBJ2-5): DTGVSQNPRHKITKRGQNVTFRCDPISEHNRLYWYRQTLGQGPEFLTYFQNEAQLEKSRLLSDRFSAERPKGSFSTLEIQRTEQGDSAMYLCASSPLGRGLQETQYFGPGTRLLVL.

The chain is built from TRBV29-1 and TRBJ1-1, with D maybe TRBD1 (6 bases). V was shortened by 5 bases and J by 3 bases, with 22 bases between the two germline ends. The CDR3 consists of 16 residues. CDR1 is SQVTM and CDR2 is ANQGSEA in the germline V gene. CDR3 amino acids: CSVFDRKWDGDTEAFF. CDR3 nucleotide sequence: TGCAGCGTTTTCGACAGGAAATGGGATGGGGACACTGAAGCTTTCTTT. The full variable domain, rest sourced from reference TRBV29-1 and TRBJ1-1, is SAVISQKPSRDICQRGTSLTIQCQVDSQVTMMFWYRQQPGQSLTLIATANQGSEATYESGFVIDKFPISRPNLTFSTLTVSNMSPEDSSIYLCSVFDRKWDGDTEAFFGQGTRLTVV.

The rearrangement uses TRBV27 and TRBJ2-7; no clear D gene. Deletions cut 2 bases from V and 0 bases from J, with 11 bases between. Germline CDR1 is MNHEY and CDR2 is SMNVEV (reference sequence). The CDR3 has 15 residues. CDR3 DNA: TGTGCCAGCAGTTTACAGGCCGGACGCTCCTACGAGCAGTACTTC. Translation: CASSLQAGRSYEQYF.

The chain combines TRBV29-1 with TRBJ2-2, with 8 positions matching TRBD1. The length of the CDR3 is 16 residues. Germline V gene lookup returns CDR1 SQVTM and CDR2 ANQGSEA. V lost 7 bases, J lost 2 bases, and 12 bases stayed unmatched. The DNA of the CDR3 is TGCAGCGCCGCAGGGCTGACAGGGGTAAACACCGGGGAGCTGTTTTTT. As protein: CSAAGLTGVNTGELFF.

V is TRBV5-4 and J is TRBJ1-2; 7 bases line up with TRBD1. V gave up 3 bases and J gave up 2 bases; unmatched junction bases: 7. This CDR3 is built from 15 residues. Germline V gene lookup returns CDR1 SGHNT and CDR2 YYREEE (reference sequence). The CDR3 reads CASSWSGQPNYGYTF. As DNA, the CDR3 is TGTGCCAGCAGCTGGTCGGGACAGCCAAACTATGGCTACACCTTC.

With respect to this clone: Germline and junction disagree at one end, which may indicate a read error. The chain is built from TRBV6-5 and TRBJ1-1, with 8 bases that match TRBD1. The CDR3 is 11 amino acids. The V gene's germline CDR1 is MNHEY and CDR2 SVGAGI. In DNA form, the CDR3 reads TGTGCCGGCAGGGGGCTGCCTGAAGCTTTCTTT. Its protein product is CAGRGLPEAFF.

This chain joins TRBV7-9 and TRBJ1-1; no clear D. Germline CDR1 is SEHNR and CDR2 is FQNEAQ (reference sequence). V gave up 5 bases and J gave up 1 base, with 11 bases separating them. CDR3 length: 14 amino acids. In nucleotides, the CDR3 is TGTGCCAGCAGCACCCGGACGGGGAACACTGAAGCTTTCTTT. Translation: CASSTRTGNTEAFF.

This chain uses TRBV9 with TRBJ2-5, with TRBD1 as a possible D gene (6 bases). Between the trimmed V and J ends, which lost 3 bases and 1 base, there was a span of 19 bases. This CDR3 spans 17 amino acids. The germline CDR1 and CDR2 sequences are SGDLS and YYNGEE. The CDR3 sequence is CASSAAQGTFRQETQYF. CDR3 coding DNA: TGTGCCAGCAGCGCAGCACAGGGAACGTTCCGCCAAGAGACCCAGTACTTC.

This chain uses TRBV15 with TRBJ1-2; 9 bases map to TRBD1. Germline V gene lookup returns CDR1 LNHNV and CDR2 YYDKDF (reference sequence). Trimming at V came to 3 bases and at J to 6 bases, leaving 8 bases not matched to a gene. This CDR3 has 15 amino acids. CDR3 sequence: CATSRDRGGGNGYTF. For the CDR3, the DNA is TGTGCCACCAGCAGGGACAGGGGAGGTGGGAATGGCTACACCTTC.

This clone was seen once. V and J are TRBV14 and TRBJ2-3; D perhaps matches TRBD2 (5 bases). Germline CDR1 SGHDN, CDR2 FVKESK. The CDR3 loop spans 12 amino acids. V lost 3 bases and J lost 9, with 10 bases in between. The CDR3 is CASSHTSTTQYF. CDR3 nucleotides: TGTGCCAGCAGCCATACTAGTACGACGCAGTATTTT.

V is TRBV10-1 and J is TRBJ2-7; 13 positions match TRBD2. J gave up 7 bases and V 4 bases, and 7 bases lay outside the gene matches. This CDR3 is 15 amino acids long. The germline CDR1 and CDR2 sequences are WNHNN and SYGVQD (reference sequence). CDR3 DNA: TGCGCCAGCAGTGTTGGACTAGCGGGAGAAGGAGAGCAGTACTTC. Its protein product is CASSVGLAGEGEQYF.

V is TRBV29-1 and J is TRBJ2-3; D gene unclear. The CDR3 extends over 11 amino acids. The V end was cut by 4 bases, the J end by 4 bases, with 6 bases between. Germline CDR1 reads SQVTM; CDR2 reads ANQGSEA. CDR3 region: CSVGSSDTQYF. The CDR3 DNA sequence: TGCAGCGTTGGGTCTTCAGATACGCAGTATTTT.

The chain uses TRBV6-5 and TRBJ1-6; D is unresolved. Trimming removed 4 bases from V and 5 bases from J, with 6 bases in between. The germline V gene encodes CDR1 MNHEY and CDR2 SVGAGI. The CDR3 runs 13 residues. The CDR3 protein is CASSWEHNSPLHF. In DNA form, the CDR3 reads TGTGCCAGCAGTTGGGAACATAATTCACCCCTCCACTTT.

The J gene is TRBJ2-7, the V gene TRBV7-8; the D is unclear. Trimming left V 3 bases short and J 6 bases short, with 6 bases between. The CDR3 extends over 11 amino acids. Germline CDR1 SGHVS, CDR2 FQNEAQ. CDR3 sequence: CASSFGSEQYF. The DNA for the CDR3 is TGTGCCAGCAGCTTCGGAAGCGAGCAGTACTTC.

This chain joins TRBV6-6 and TRBJ2-3; possibly TRBD1 for D (5 bases). The V end lost 6 bases, the J end lost 3 bases, and 7 bases lay between the germline ends. Germline V lookup: CDR1 MNHNY, CDR2 SVGAGI (reference sequence). CDR3 length: 12 amino acids. In nucleotides, the CDR3 is TGTGCCAGCAGCCCAGGGACAGATACGCAGTATTTT. The encoded protein is CASSPGTDTQYF.

This clone appeared a few times. The V and J genes are TRBV5-8 and TRBJ2-1; D is possibly TRBD1 (6 bases). The CDR3 spans 16 residues. Germline loops: CDR1 SGHTS, CDR2 YDEGEE. Trimming stripped 0 bases from V and 1 base from J, with 11 bases between. The CDR3 loop reads CASSLGDNPSYNEQFF. The CDR3 DNA sequence: TGTGCCAGCAGCTTGGGGGACAACCCTTCCTACAATGAGCAGTTCTTC.

This clone was seen only once. V gene TRBV11-2 combines with J gene TRBJ2-3, with D possibly TRBD2 on 6 matching bases. Germline-derived CDR1 and CDR2 are SGHAT and FQNNGV. This CDR3 spans 15 amino acids. Trimming removed 0 bases from V and 3 bases from J, with 10 bases in between. The CDR3 bases are TGTGCCAGCAGCTTAGACGGGAGAGGGACAGATACGCAGTATTTT. Its translation: CASSLDGRGTDTQYF.

The rearrangement uses TRBV11-2 and TRBJ2-5; TRBD2 matches 8 bases. There are 14 residues in the CDR3. CDR1 is SGHAT, CDR2 FQNNGV, per germline. J lost 3 bases, V lost 1 base, and 1 base had no gene match. In DNA, the CDR3 is TGTGCCAGCAGCTTAGTGGGACTAGAAGAGACCCAGTACTTC. Encoded protein: CASSLVGLEETQYF. Variable domain in full (rest from reference TRBV11-2 and TRBJ2-5): EAGVAQSPRYKIIEKRQSVAFWCNPISGHATLYWYQQILGQGPKLLIQFQNNGVVDDSQLPKDRFSAERLKGVDSTLKIQPAKLEDSAVYLCASSLVGLEETQYFGPGTRLLVL.

This chain connects TRBV4-1 to TRBJ2-2, with D possibly matching TRBD1 (5 bases). This CDR3 contains 13 residues. Trimming shortened V by 6 bases and J by 2 bases, and 7 bases separated the two germline ends. Germline CDR1 reads MGHRA; CDR2 reads YSYEKL. CDR3 sequence: CASRTANTGELFF. The CDR3, as DNA: TGCGCCAGCAGGACAGCTAACACCGGGGAGCTGTTTTTT.

V is TRBV10-1 and J is TRBJ2-1; D gene ambiguous. Trimming removed 0 bases from V and 7 bases from J, with 10 bases in between. Germline CDR1 and CDR2: WNHNN and SYGVQD (reference sequence). The CDR3 loop spans 14 amino acids. CDR3 bases: TGCGCCAGCAGTGAGTCTAGACCCCCTAATGAGCAGTTCTTC. It codes for CASSESRPPNEQFF.

The J gene is TRBJ2-1, the V gene TRBV6-5; no clear D. The V gene's germline CDR1 is MNHEY and CDR2 SVGAGI. This CDR3 region has 13 residues. V gave up 0 bases and J gave up 10 bases, with 10 bases separating them. The DNA of the CDR3 is TGTGCCAGCAGTTACTCTCCCGTCGGGGAGCAGTTCTTC. The encoded protein is CASSYSPVGEQFF.

The chain is built from TRBV29-1 and TRBJ1-1; D might be TRBD1 (5 bases). This CDR3 has 17 residues. CDR1 and CDR2 (germline): SQVTM, ANQGSEA. Deletions cut 8 bases from V and 3 bases from J, with 28 bases between. The DNA for the CDR3 is TGCAGCATGAGACCGCGGGGCCGATCGGGTAGCGACACTGAAGCTTTCTTT. Protein: CSMRPRGRSGSDTEAFF.